The sequence of this T cell receptor (beta chain) was determined in a study of cytomegalovirus exposure and HLA in healthy donors (dated by TCRdb to about 2017). At the level of the whole study: In an earlier analysis of approximately 640 of the donors, about 270 Gb of sequence data and approximately 120 million unique TCR beta sequences from about 190 million T cells were reported. About 300 gigabases of sequencing data and around 80 million unique TCR sequences made up an early release that covered approximately 620 HLA-typed donors. Of the 300 to 450 genotyped donors, 81% were placed in the genetic ancestry cluster associated with self-reported Caucasian donors. The study aimed to test whether signatures of past pathogen exposure could be identified by cataloging public T cell receptors. The T cell repertoires of around 730 subjects were profiled by immunosequencing and related to cytomegalovirus serostatus. In addition to the first cohort of 500 to 850 subjects, a separate validation cohort of some 120 different subjects was used. To predict cytomegalovirus infection status, the study combined high-throughput TCR immunosequencing, statistical association of individual TCRs with disease status, and machine learning. To study patterns of TCR occurrence, a later analysis re-analyzed previously published TCR beta repertoires from just over 650 donors and added high-resolution HLA genotyping. In the later analysis, no new phenotypic data were used to find candidate immune exposures; instead, reliance was placed on TCR beta sequences and their occurrence across donors. An earlier analysis of nearly 600 of the donors applied high-throughput TCR beta sequencing to assess whether each TCR beta V gene segment acted as functional or pseudogenic. Alongside the repertoire data, information on donor age, sex, ethnicity and CMV serostatus was compiled. Genome-wide SNP genotypes for about three fifths of the 666 donors were used in a later genetic analysis, which treated that subset as a discovery cohort. All discovery cohort repertoires had been generated using a single sequencing platform. Class I and class II HLA loci were covered by the typing at four-digit resolution. The number of typed donors differed by locus: roughly 629-630 for A, B, C, DRB1 and DQB1; approximately 520 for DQA1; 600 to 610 for DPA1; and around 450 for DPB1. About five DR-DQ haplotypes were treated as single units for association and clustering because of strong linkage in the cohort. Across 398 genotyped donors of the cohort, an average of about 240,000 unique TCR beta nucleotide sequences per donor were sequenced, and 15% to 20% of those sequences were non-productive.

Beyond this particular receptor, the publication reports: The 87-base-pair reads could not distinguish some IMGT-functional V segments, including TRBV6-2 and TRBV6-3, so those segments were excluded. A later analysis found that TCR association rates varied across HLA loci, with DRB1 alleles showing the most associated TCRs and HLA-C alleles the fewest. In vitro tests confirmed that a few of the cytomegalovirus-associated TCR beta chains recognize cytomegalovirus antigens. Seventeen rarely observed V segments, including chromosome 9 orphons, were excluded from the earlier analysis of a few hundred of the donors because counts were too low. In this cohort, only TCR beta chains were sequenced, and detectable features were limited by the absence of alpha or paired-chain data. Compared with equally common non-associated chains, HLA-associated TCR beta chains in a later analysis were more clonally expanded and had lower generation probabilities. Across donors, most TCR sequences were observed very rarely, whereas some public TCRs were present in many individuals. In a later analysis, most CMV-associated TCR beta chains were found to appear HLA-restricted, with HLA associations seemingly driven largely by CMV exposure. A further reported finding was that TCR beta sequences accurately predicted the HLA-A and HLA-B alleles for most subjects in the first cohort. A cluster of highly shared sequence variants was judged likely to be a technical artifact of the sequencing pipeline. According to a later genetic analysis, donors in an Asian-associated ancestry cluster had fewer N-insertions in productive TCRs than the approximately 630-donor mean. When HLA alleles, especially DR and DQ, strongly co-occurred, attributing TCR associations to individual alleles was difficult. The study gave a list of 150 to 200 TCR beta chains associated with cytomegalovirus. In a later analysis, over 15,000 TCR beta sequences were associated with specific HLA alleles at a false discovery rate of 0.05. In a later analysis, several top co-occurrence clusters were reported to appear linked to parvovirus B19, influenza, CMV and Epstein-Barr virus. Correlated functional status among segregating V segments might be attributable to linkage disequilibrium, but an unknown experimental factor could not be ruled out. In a later genetic analysis, a missense DCLRE1C variant was associated with V-gene and J-gene trimming of TCR beta chains, and the association was replicated in an independent cohort. For the cohort, immune exposure information was limited to CMV serostatus. In both the original and validation cohorts, the classifier was reported to diagnose cytomegalovirus status with high specificity and sensitivity. According to the authors, the approach could potentially be generalized to other disease states and immunological phenotypes. Because HLA typing was unavailable for some donors at each locus, only the typed subset was used in association tests. An earlier analysis of approximately 500 of the donors showed that most TCR beta V segments appeared in productive rearrangements either about 90% or about 30% of the time, which broadly matched IMGT annotations. Roughly uniform sequencing depth across donors was assumed in presence/absence analyses, although this assumption may not hold.

Of note for this clone: Which antigen it targets is not known. Base qualities are not provided; no much larger clone lies one nucleotide away.

The cohort comprised around 700 healthy bone marrow donors. All cohort members were sampled while nominally healthy, although unrecorded immune exposures were likely present. The donor was CMV seronegative and was included in the group of several hundred seronegative cohort members. A peripheral blood sample was collected from each donor, and TCR beta sequencing was performed on peripheral blood mononuclear cells. The Qiagen DNeasy Blood Extraction Kit was used to extract genomic DNA from the blood cell samples. Taken from the germline V gene, the CDR1 and CDR2 loops are MDHEN and SYDVKM. Ends trimmed: V by 6 bases, J by 0 bases; bases unmatched to a gene: 6. Reading from cysteine to phenylalanine, the CDR3 counts 15 amino acids. The CDR3 DNA has 45 bases and is translated from base 1. Libraries came from the immunoSEQ multiplex PCR assay. For the multiplex PCR, a mixture combining 60 forward primers for TCR Vbeta segments and 13 reverse primers for TCR Jbeta segments was used. A multiplex PCR assay on genomic DNA amplified the CDR3 region of rearranged TCR beta genes. The Illumina HiSeq System was used to sequence the amplified TCR beta libraries as 87-base-pair reads. In the source study's methods: A later analysis counted some 80 million unique TCR beta chains across the 690 or so repertoires, and roughly 10 million of these chains were shared by at least two donors. To remove PCR and sequencing errors, raw reads were error-corrected and collapsed into unique sequences using a nearest-neighbor algorithm that merged closely related sequences. To assign V, D and J gene segments, CDR3 sequences were aligned to IMGT reference sequences. For a sequence to be retained, a match of at least six nucleotides to both a V gene segment and a J gene segment was required. Rearrangements were called productive when the CDR3 lacked stop codons and stayed in frame with V and J; all others were non-productive. CDR3 was defined according to IMGT convention as the region running from the second conserved V-encoded cysteine to the conserved J-encoded phenylalanine. In an earlier analysis of some 550 of the donors, sequences lacking an unambiguous match to a single V gene segment were excluded. An earlier analysis of 500 to 600 of the donors classified V segments as functional when productive rearrangements were above 56.7% and as segregating when the standard deviation between donors was above 5%. A statistical classification framework was built to diagnose cytomegalovirus status from the catalog of TCR beta chain sequences. V and J gene assignment, in a later analysis, came from comparing TCR nucleotide sequences with IMGT/GENE-DB human TR gene sequences. The TCRdist pipeline was used in a later analysis to assign CDR3 sequences and most-parsimonious VDJ recombination scenarios. A later analysis defined each TCR beta chain by its CDR3 amino acid sequence plus V-gene family, and excluded reads lacking a unique V-gene family. In a later analysis, 450 to 600 highly shared, low-generation-probability nucleotide sequences were removed to address suspected cross-contamination and a sequencing artifact. For each public chain, a later analysis derived a clonal expansion index from normalized ranks of inferred template counts within each repertoire. In a later analysis, generation probabilities were computed using a VDJ recombination model fitted to out-of-frame rearrangements, and the results were checked against IGoR. A later analysis scored TCR-TCR, TCR-HLA and TCR-CMV co-occurrence with hypergeometric tests, applying a repertoire-size bias correction to TCR pairs. A later analysis estimated false discovery rates by permuting HLA or CMV assignments 20 times. A later analysis grouped co-occurring TCRs with DBSCAN, adding TCRdist sequence similarity when clustering within HLA-allele-positive subsets. Co-occurrence clustering excluded repertoires with fewer than 30,000 or more than 120,000 public chains, plus five with anomalous nucleotide sharing. TCRdb holds this immuneACCESS table with in-frame rearrangements only. Some clones are missing; in checked studies, unresolved V genes explain under half, and the rest has no known cause. That table furnishes V, J and clone size, whereas the DNA furnished D and trimming. In all, the sample holds 150,000 to 200,000 clones, and approximately 80% of those were seen once. The ten largest clones represent approximately 1.6% of the sample.

Sequenced: PBMCs. The rearranged chain carries TRBV28 and TRBJ2-3; 7 central nucleotides agree with TRBD1. This clonotype originated in a woman in her 30s in good health and CMV-seronegative. The nucleotides are TGTGCCAGCAGCCCCAGGGGGATTAGCACAGATACGCAGTATTTT. This sequence encodes CASSPRGISTDTQYF.